The source of this T cell receptor (beta chain) is a study of T-cell memory formation after mild COVID-19. The CDR3 contains 14 residues. Trimming took off 8 bases at V and 5 bases at J, with 18 bases between the two ends. Germline-derived CDR1 and CDR2 are MNHEY and SMNVEV (reference sequence). TCRdb reanalysed the 5' RACE reads using MiXCR and keeps one entry per CDR3 protein. The sample has fewer than 600,000 distinct CDR3 sequences; 20% to 25% are singletons. This chain connects TRBV27 to TRBJ2-5, with D perhaps matching TRBD2 (6 bases). Sequencing used PBMCs or a T cell subset sorted from them (not recorded which). The receptor comes from an adult woman who had mild COVID-19 (a few samples of this study predate the infection). Cell type and time point are not known. As DNA, the CDR3 is TGTGCCAGCGGGGCGGGGCCGCTTGGGGAGACCCAGTACTTC. This gives the protein CASGAGPLGETQYF.